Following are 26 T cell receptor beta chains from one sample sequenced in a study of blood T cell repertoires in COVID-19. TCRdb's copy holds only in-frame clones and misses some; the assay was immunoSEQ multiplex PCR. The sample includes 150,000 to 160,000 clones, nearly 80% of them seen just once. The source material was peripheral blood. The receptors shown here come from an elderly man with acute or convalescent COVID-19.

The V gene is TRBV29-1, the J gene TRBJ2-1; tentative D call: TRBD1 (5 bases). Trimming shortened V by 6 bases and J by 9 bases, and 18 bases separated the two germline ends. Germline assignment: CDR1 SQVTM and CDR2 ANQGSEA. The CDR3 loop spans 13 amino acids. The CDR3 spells CSVRVDRRAEQFF. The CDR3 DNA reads TGCAGCGTGCGCGTTGACAGACGGGCTGAGCAGTTCTTC.

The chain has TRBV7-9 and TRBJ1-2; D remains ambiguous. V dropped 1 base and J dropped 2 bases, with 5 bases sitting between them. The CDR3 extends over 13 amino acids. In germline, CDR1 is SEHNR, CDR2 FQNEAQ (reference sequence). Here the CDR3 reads CASSLDGNYGYTF. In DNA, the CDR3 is TGTGCCAGCAGCTTAGACGGGAACTATGGCTACACCTTC.

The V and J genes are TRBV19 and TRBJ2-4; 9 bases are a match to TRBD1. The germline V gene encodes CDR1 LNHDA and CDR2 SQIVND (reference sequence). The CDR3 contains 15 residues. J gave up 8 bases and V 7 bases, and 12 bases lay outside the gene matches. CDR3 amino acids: CASTSTGGVGDIQYF. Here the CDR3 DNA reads TGTGCCAGTACTTCGACAGGGGGGGTTGGTGACATTCAGTACTTC.

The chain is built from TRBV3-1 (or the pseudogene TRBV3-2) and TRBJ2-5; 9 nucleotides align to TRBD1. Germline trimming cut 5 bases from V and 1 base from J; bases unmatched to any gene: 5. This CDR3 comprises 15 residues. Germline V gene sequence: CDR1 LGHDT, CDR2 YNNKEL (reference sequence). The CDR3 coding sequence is TGTGCCAGCAGCTCTGGGACAGGGCGCCAAGAGACCCAGTACTTC. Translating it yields CASSSGTGRQETQYF.

As DNA, the CDR3 is TGTGCCAGCAGCACCGGGACAGACACCGGGGAGCTGTTTTTT. It yields the protein CASSTGTDTGELFF. J is TRBJ2-2 and V is TRBV7-8, with TRBD1 matching 7 bases. The J segment lost 3 bases and the V segment lost 5 bases, leaving 3 bases of the junction unmatched. Germline V gives CDR1 SGHVS, CDR2 FQNEAQ. The CDR3 extends over 14 amino acids.

CDR3 in amino acids: CASSRLGGAGALNYGYTF. The CDR3 DNA reads as TGTGCCAGCTCACGACTCGGGGGGGCTGGGGCCCTTAACTATGGCTACACCTTC. This rearrangement joins TRBV18 to TRBJ1-2; possible D gene TRBD1, 6 bases. The CDR3 runs to 18 residues. Germline V gene data show CDR1 as KGHSH and CDR2 as LQKENI. Trimming cost V 4 bases and J 1 base, with 22 bases left between them. Variable domain in full (rest from reference TRBV18 and TRBJ1-2): NAGVMQNPRHLVRRRGQEARLRCSPMKGHSHVYWYRQLPEEGLKFMVYLQKENIIDESGMPKERFSAEFPKEGPSILRIQQVVRGDSAAYFCASSRLGGAGALNYGYTFGSGTRLTVV.

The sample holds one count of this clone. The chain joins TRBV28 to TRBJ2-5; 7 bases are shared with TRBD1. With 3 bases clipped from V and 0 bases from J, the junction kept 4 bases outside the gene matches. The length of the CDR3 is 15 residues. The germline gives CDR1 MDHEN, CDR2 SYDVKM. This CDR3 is CASSFQGVNQETQYF. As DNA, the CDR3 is TGTGCCAGCAGTTTCCAGGGGGTAAACCAAGAGACCCAGTACTTC.

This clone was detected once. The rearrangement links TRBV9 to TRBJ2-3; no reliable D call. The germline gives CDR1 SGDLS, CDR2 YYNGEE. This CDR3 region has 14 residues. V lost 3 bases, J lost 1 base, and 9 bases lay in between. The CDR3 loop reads CASSALTGTDTQYF. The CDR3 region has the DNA TGTGCCAGCAGCGCGCTGACTGGCACAGATACGCAGTATTTT.

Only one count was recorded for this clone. The CDR3: CASSYLVSGYTDTQYF. The CDR3 region has the DNA TGTGCCAGCAGTTATCTAGTTTCGGGGTACACAGATACGCAGTATTTT. This chain uses TRBV6-5 with TRBJ2-3; weak D call: TRBD2 (5 bases). Trimming pared 3 bases from V and 2 bases from J, leaving 15 bases between. This CDR3 has 16 amino acids. Per the germline V gene, CDR1 is MNHEY and CDR2 is SVGAGI.

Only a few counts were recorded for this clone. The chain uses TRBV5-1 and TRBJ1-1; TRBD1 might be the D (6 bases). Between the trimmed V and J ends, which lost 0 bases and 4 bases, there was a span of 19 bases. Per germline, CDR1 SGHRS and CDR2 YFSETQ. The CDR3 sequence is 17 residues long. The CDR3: CASSLATGPSSSTEAFF. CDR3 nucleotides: TGCGCCAGCAGCTTGGCCACAGGGCCCTCGTCGAGCACTGAAGCTTTCTTT.

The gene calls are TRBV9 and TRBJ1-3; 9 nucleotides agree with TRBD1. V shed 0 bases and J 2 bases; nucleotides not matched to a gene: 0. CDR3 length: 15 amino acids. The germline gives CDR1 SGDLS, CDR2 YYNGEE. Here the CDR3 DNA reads TGTGCCAGCAGCGTAGGGGACAGGGCTGGAAACACCATATATTTT. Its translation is CASSVGDRAGNTIYF. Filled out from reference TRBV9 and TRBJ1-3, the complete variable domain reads DSGVTQTPKHLITATGQRVTLRCSPRSGDLSVYWYQQSLDQGLQFLIQYYNGEERAKGNILERFSAQQFPDLHSELNLSSLELGDSALYFCASSVGDRAGNTIYFGEGSWLTVV.

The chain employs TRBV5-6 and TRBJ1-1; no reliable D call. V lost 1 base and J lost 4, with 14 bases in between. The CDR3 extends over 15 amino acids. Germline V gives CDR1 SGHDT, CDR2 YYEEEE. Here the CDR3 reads CASSLSPGWGTEAFF. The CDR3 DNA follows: TGTGCCAGCAGCTTGTCGCCGGGATGGGGCACTGAAGCTTTCTTT.

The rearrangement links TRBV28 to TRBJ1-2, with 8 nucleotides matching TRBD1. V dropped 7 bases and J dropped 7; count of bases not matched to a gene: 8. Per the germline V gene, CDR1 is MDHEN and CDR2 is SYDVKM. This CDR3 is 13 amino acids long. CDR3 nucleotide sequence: TGTGCCAGCACCAAGGACAGGGACGGTGGCTACACCTTC. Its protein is CASTKDRDGGYTF.

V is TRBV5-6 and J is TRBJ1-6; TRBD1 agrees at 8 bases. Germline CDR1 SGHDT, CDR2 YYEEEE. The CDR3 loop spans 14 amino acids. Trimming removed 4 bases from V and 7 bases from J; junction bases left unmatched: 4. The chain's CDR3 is CASSLRQGNSPLHF. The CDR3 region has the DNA TGTGCCAGCAGCCTCAGACAGGGGAATTCACCCCTCCACTTT.

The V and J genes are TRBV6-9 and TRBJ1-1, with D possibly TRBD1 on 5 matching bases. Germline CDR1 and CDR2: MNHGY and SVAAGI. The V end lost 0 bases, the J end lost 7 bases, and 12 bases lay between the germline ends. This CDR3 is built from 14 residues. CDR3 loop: CASSYSQGVGEAFF. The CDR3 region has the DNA TGTGCCAGCAGTTATTCGCAAGGGGTGGGTGAAGCTTTCTTT.

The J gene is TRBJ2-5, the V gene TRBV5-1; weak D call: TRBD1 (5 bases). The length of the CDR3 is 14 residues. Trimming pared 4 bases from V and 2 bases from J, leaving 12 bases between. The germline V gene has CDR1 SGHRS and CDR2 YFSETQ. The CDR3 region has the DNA TGCGCCAGCAGCCCGCGGACAACTCAAGAGACCCAGTACTTC. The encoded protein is CASSPRTTQETQYF. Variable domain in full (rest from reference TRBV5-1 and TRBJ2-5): KAGVTQTPRYLIKTRGQQVTLSCSPISGHRSVSWYQQTPGQGLQFLFEYFSETQRNKGNFPGRFSGRQFSNSRSEMNVSTLELGDSALYLCASSPRTTQETQYFGPGTRLLVL.

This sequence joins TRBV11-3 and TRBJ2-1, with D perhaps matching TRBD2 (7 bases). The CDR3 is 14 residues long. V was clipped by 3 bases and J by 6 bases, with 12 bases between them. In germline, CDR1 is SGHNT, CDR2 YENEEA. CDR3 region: CASSLGGASNEQFF. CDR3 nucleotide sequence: TGTGCCAGCAGCTTGGGGGGGGCATCCAATGAGCAGTTCTTC. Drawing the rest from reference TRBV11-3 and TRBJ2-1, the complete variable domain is EAGVVQSPRYKIIEKKQPVAFWCNPISGHNTLYWYLQNLGQGPELLIRYENEEAVDDSQLPKDRFSAERLKGVDSTLKIQPAELGDSAVYLCASSLGGASNEQFFGPGTRLTVL.

The CDR3 bases are TGTGCCAGCAGTGAATGGGGGCTAGCGGGGGTTGTCGAGCAGTACTTC. Amino acid sequence: CASSEWGLAGVVEQYF. The chain combines TRBV25-1 with TRBJ2-7, with TRBD2 matching over 10 bases. Unmatched junction bases numbered 9, after V lost 1 base and J lost 6 bases. The CDR3 is made up of 16 amino acids. Germline lookup yields CDR1 MGHDK and CDR2 SYGVNS.

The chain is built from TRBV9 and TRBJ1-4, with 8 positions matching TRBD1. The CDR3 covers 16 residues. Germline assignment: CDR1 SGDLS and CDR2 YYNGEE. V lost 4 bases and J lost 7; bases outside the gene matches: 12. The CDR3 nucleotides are TGTGCCAGCAGCCTATCGCCGGCAGGGGGCTCTGAAAAACTGTTTTTT. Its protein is CASSLSPAGGSEKLFF.

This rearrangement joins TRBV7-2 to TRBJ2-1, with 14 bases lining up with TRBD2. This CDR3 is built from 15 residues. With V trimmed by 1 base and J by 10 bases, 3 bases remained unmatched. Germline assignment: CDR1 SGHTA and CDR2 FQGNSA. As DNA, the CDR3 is TGTGCCAGCAGCTTAGAGACTAGCGGGGGGGACGAGCAGTTCTTC. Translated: CASSLETSGGDEQFF.

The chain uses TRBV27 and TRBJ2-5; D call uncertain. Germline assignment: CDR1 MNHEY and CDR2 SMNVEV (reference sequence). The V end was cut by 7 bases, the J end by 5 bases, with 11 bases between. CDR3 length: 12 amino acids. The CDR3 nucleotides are TGTGCCAGCACTGTAGCCACGGAGACCCAGTACTTC. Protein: CASTVATETQYF.

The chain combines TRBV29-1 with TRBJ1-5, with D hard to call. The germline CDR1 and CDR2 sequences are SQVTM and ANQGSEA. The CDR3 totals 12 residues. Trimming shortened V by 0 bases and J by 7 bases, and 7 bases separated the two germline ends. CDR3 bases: TGCAGCGTTGAAGATCTCGGGCAGCCCCAGCATTTT. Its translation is CSVEDLGQPQHF.

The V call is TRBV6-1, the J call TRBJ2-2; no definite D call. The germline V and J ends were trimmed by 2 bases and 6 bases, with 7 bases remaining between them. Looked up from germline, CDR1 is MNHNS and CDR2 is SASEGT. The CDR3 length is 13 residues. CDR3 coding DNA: TGTGCCAGCAGTGAATTCGGTTCCGGGGAGCTGTTTTTT. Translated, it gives CASSEFGSGELFF.

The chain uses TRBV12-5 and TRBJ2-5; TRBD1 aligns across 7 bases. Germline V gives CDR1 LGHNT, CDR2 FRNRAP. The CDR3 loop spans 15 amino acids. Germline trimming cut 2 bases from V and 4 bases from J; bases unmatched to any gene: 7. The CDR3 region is CASGLTPGGLETQYF. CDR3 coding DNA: TGTGCTAGTGGTTTGACGCCAGGGGGTTTAGAGACCCAGTACTTC.

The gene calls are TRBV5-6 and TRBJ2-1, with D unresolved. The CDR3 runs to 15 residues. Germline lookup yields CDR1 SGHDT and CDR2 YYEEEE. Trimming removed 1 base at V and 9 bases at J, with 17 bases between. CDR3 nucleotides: TGTGCCAGCAGCTTGCGGAGAGGTAGTTCGGGTGAGCAGTTCTTC. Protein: CASSLRRGSSGEQFF.

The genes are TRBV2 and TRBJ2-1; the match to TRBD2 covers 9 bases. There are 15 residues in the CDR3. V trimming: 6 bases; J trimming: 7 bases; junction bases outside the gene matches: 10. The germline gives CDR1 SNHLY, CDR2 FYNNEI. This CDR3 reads CASRDSGGESNEQFF. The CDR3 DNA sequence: TGTGCCAGCAGGGATAGCGGGGGCGAGTCTAATGAGCAGTTCTTC.